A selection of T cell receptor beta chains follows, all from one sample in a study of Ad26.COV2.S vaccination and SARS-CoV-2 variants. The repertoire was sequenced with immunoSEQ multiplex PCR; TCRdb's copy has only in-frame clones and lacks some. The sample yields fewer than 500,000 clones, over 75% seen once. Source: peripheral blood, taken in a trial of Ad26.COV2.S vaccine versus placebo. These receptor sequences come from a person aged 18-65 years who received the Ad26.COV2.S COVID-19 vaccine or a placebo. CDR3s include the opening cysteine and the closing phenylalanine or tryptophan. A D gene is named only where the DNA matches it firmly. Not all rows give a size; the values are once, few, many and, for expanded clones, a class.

CASRFRGGGYNEQFF	TGTGCCAGCAGATTTAGGGGGGGAGGTTACAATGAGCAGTTCTTC	NA	TRBV7-9	TRBJ2-1	NA
CASSPKDRILSNQPQHF	TGTGCCAGCAGCCCTAAAGACAGGATATTAAGCAATCAGCCCCAGCATTTT	NA	TRBV7-9	TRBJ1-5	NA
CASSYTGTGDGYTF	TGTGCCAGCAGTTATACCGGGACAGGGGATGGCTACACCTTC	TRBD1	TRBV27	TRBJ1-2	NA
CAISEESGIGETQYF	TGTGCCATCAGTGAGGAAAGCGGGATTGGAGAGACCCAGTACTTC	TRBD2	TRBV10-3	TRBJ2-5	once
CASSRGLQSTDTQYF	TGTGCCAGCAGCAGGGGCCTTCAAAGCACAGATACGCAGTATTTT	NA	TRBV6-5	TRBJ2-3	once
CASSQSRAAATEAFF	TGTGCCAGCAGCCAGAGCAGGGCCGCGGCCACTGAAGCTTTCTTT	NA	TRBV4-2	TRBJ1-1	NA
CASSLLGAGYNEQFF	TGTGCCAGCAGCCTGCTGGGGGCCGGCTACAATGAGCAGTTCTTC	NA	TRBV5-8	TRBJ2-1	NA
CASSEGLAGSWETQYF	TGTGCCAGCAGCGAAGGACTAGCGGGAAGTTGGGAGACCCAGTACTTC	TRBD2	TRBV7-9	TRBJ2-5	NA
CASSLQGARDGELFF	TGTGCCAGCAGCCTTCAGGGGGCGCGGGACGGGGAGCTGTTTTTT	TRBD1	TRBV7-2	TRBJ2-2	once
CASSLARDGYEQYF	TGTGCCAGCAGCTTAGCCCGGGACGGCTACGAGCAGTACTTC	NA	TRBV7-2	TRBJ2-7	NA
CASSAAGGQNTEAFF	TGTGCCAGCAGCGCCGCGGGGGGGCAGAACACTGAAGCTTTCTTT	NA	TRBV5-8	TRBJ1-1	NA
CATSLLANSYNEQFF	TGTGCCACTTCCCTACTAGCGAACTCCTACAATGAGCAGTTCTTC	TRBD2	TRBV15	TRBJ2-1	NA
CAIKDGRSDTQYF	TGTGCCATCAAAGACGGGAGGTCGGATACGCAGTATTTT	TRBD2	TRBV10-3	TRBJ2-3	NA
CASSQAISTSSGSRGWETQYF	TGTGCCAGCAGCCAAGCAATCTCGACGAGCAGCGGGAGCCGAGGTTGGGAGACCCAGTACTTC	TRBD2	TRBV4-2	TRBJ2-5	once
CASSLRTQGEQFF	TGTGCCAGCAGCTTACGGACTCAAGGTGAGCAGTTCTTC	NA	TRBV7-9	TRBJ2-1	NA
CASSERLDRGLPSSSGNTIYF	TGTGCCAGCAGTGAACGCCTGGACAGGGGCCTCCCGTCCAGCTCTGGAAACACCATATATTTT	TRBD1	TRBV2	TRBJ1-3	NA
CASSPFDLMTAPGGEKLFF	TGTGCCAGCTCACCCTTTGATCTGATGACTGCCCCGGGGGGTGAAAAACTGTTTTTT	NA	TRBV18	TRBJ1-4	NA
CASSQPGRYENTGELFF	TGTGCCAGCAGCCAGCCGGGACGATACGAGAACACCGGGGAGCTGTTTTTT	NA	TRBV5-4	TRBJ2-2	once
CASSPTGSEQETQYF	TGTGCCAGCAGCCCGACAGGAAGTGAGCAAGAGACCCAGTACTTC	NA	TRBV9	TRBJ2-5	NA
CASSNEPGQGVAGESNEQFF	TGTGCTAGCAGCAACGAACCGGGACAGGGAGTAGCGGGAGAGTCCAATGAGCAGTTCTTC	NA	TRBV7-7	TRBJ2-1	NA
CASSSERAGTLGTEAFF	TGCGCCAGCAGCTCGGAGAGGGCAGGGACTTTAGGGACTGAAGCTTTCTTT	NA	TRBV5-1	TRBJ1-1	NA
CSASSPEAGGISEKLFF	TGCAGTGCTAGTAGCCCAGAAGCGGGGGGGATATCGGAAAAACTGTTTTTT	NA	TRBV20-1	TRBJ1-4	once
CASSPRGSSTDTQYF	TGTGCCAGCTCCCCAAGAGGGAGTAGCACAGATACGCAGTATTTT	NA	TRBV18	TRBJ2-3	NA
CASSPGQMDGYTF	TGTGCCAGCAGCCCGGGACAGATGGATGGCTACACCTTC	TRBD1	TRBV7-6	TRBJ1-2	NA
CASSPPGPADEQFF	TGTGCCAGCAGCCCGCCGGGCCCTGCGGATGAGCAGTTCTTC	NA	TRBV5-4	TRBJ2-1	NA
CAWSSSGTSLF	TGTGCCTGGAGTTCATCCGGGACTAGCCTCTTC	TRBD2	TRBV30	TRBJ2-4	NA
CAIMAGTRYTF	TGTGCCATCATGGCGGGGACCCGCTACACCTTC	NA	TRBV10-3	TRBJ1-2	NA
CASSPRREYGTEAFF	TGTGCCAGCTCACCCAGACGAGAATATGGCACTGAAGCTTTCTTT	NA	TRBV18	TRBJ1-1	NA
CASSIFEAFF	TGTGCCAGCAGTATTTTTGAAGCTTTCTTT	NA	TRBV2	TRBJ1-1	NA
CASSPFHSGRGNEQFF	TGTGCCAGCAGCCCCTTTCATAGCGGGAGGGGTAATGAGCAGTTCTTC	TRBD2	TRBV11-2	TRBJ2-1	NA
CASSPRIASGANVLTF	TGTGCCAGTAGTCCCCGGATTGCCTCTGGGGCCAACGTCCTGACTTTC	NA	TRBV19	TRBJ2-6	NA
CASSPLLGPTLKLFF	TGCGCCAGCAGCCCCCTACTGGGCCCAACGTTAAAACTGTTTTTT	NA	TRBV4-1	TRBJ1-4	NA
CASSPPAGTHDTGELFF	TGTGCCAGCAGCCCCCCAGCCGGGACCCACGACACCGGGGAGCTGTTTTTT	NA	TRBV3-1/TRBV3-2	TRBJ2-2	NA
CASSYEGGYTF	TGTGCCAGCAGTTACGAAGGCGGCTACACCTTC	NA	TRBV6-5	TRBJ1-2	NA
CASSVDRVSYNEQFF	TGTGCCAGCAGCGTGGACAGGGTATCGTACAATGAGCAGTTCTTC	TRBD1	TRBV5-5	TRBJ2-1	NA
CAWGVLNTEAFF	TGTGCCTGGGGGGTCTTGAACACTGAAGCTTTCTTT	NA	TRBV30	TRBJ1-1	NA
CASGGVAGEQFF	TGTGCTAGTGGTGGCGTAGCGGGTGAGCAGTTCTTC	TRBD2	TRBV12-5	TRBJ2-1	NA
CASTPRTSGENNEQFF	TGCGCCAGCACTCCGCGGACTAGCGGGGAAAACAATGAGCAGTTCTTC	TRBD2	TRBV5-1	TRBJ2-1	once
CASSFVAAVGDEQFF	TGTGCCAGCAGCTTCGTAGCAGCGGTTGGGGATGAGCAGTTCTTC	NA	TRBV7-9	TRBJ2-1	NA
CASRTYTTFGGSGELFF	TGTGCCAGCAGAACCTACACTACCTTCGGTGGGTCCGGGGAGCTGTTTTTT	NA	TRBV27	TRBJ2-2	NA
CASSFQKSTDTQYF	TGTGCCAGCAGTTTCCAGAAAAGCACAGATACGCAGTATTTT	NA	TRBV27	TRBJ2-3	NA
CASSLQGIQETQYF	TGTGCCAGCTCTCTACAGGGGATCCAAGAGACCCAGTACTTC	TRBD1	TRBV18	TRBJ2-5	NA
CASSSLAGGKDEQFF	TGTGCCAGTAGTAGCCTAGCGGGAGGCAAAGATGAGCAGTTCTTC	TRBD2	TRBV19	TRBJ2-1	NA
CASSQAQGATNEKLFF	TGCGCCAGCAGCCAAGCCCAGGGCGCAACTAATGAAAAACTGTTTTTT	NA	TRBV4-1	TRBJ1-4	NA
CASSSTVNYGYTF	TGTGCCAGCAGCTCAACAGTGAACTATGGCTACACCTTC	NA	TRBV5-5	TRBJ1-2	NA
CASSSNSNQPQHF	TGTGCCAGCAGCTCCAACTCTAATCAGCCCCAGCATTTT	NA	TRBV7-2	TRBJ1-5	once
CASSPGSPNTEAFF	TGTGCCAGCAGCCCAGGGAGTCCTAACACTGAAGCTTTCTTT	NA	TRBV6-2/TRBV6-3	TRBJ1-1	NA
CASSRGPSYEQYF	TGTGCCAGCAGCAGGGGGCCCTCCTACGAGCAGTACTTC	TRBD1	TRBV27	TRBJ2-7	once
CASSQGFGQGVYEQYF	TGTGCCAGCAGCCAAGGGTTTGGACAGGGCGTCTACGAGCAGTACTTC	TRBD1	TRBV14	TRBJ2-7	NA
CASSFQGQETQYF	TGTGCCAGCAGTTTCCAAGGTCAAGAGACCCAGTACTTC	NA	TRBV12-3/TRBV12-4	TRBJ2-5	NA